Below, 20 T cell receptor beta chains from the same sample are listed, as sequenced in a study of PD-L1 blockade in urothelial cancer. Time point meaning: peripheral blood 6 weeks after treatment start. Repertoires were generated with immunoSEQ multiplex PCR, while TCRdb's copy carries only in-frame clones and drops some. The table lists about 120,000 clones, around 88% of them singletons. Sequenced here: PBMCs, sampled around atezolizumab (anti-PD-L1) treatment. These TCRs come from a man in his forties or fifties with urothelial cancer.

V is TRBV28 and J is TRBJ1-6; D is undetermined. Trimming left V 5 bases short and J 9 bases short, with 17 bases between. This CDR3 is built from 15 residues. Per the germline V gene, CDR1 is MDHEN and CDR2 is SYDVKM. In nucleotides, the CDR3 is TGTGCCAGCAGTCGTCGGGGTGGGCTCGGTTCACCCCTCCACTTT. Protein: CASSRRGGLGSPLHF.

The gene calls are TRBV4-1 and TRBJ2-7; a weak D match, TRBD2 (5 bases). The V end lost 0 bases, the J end lost 2 bases, and 14 bases lay between the germline ends. The CDR3 totals 16 residues. Germline V CDR1 and CDR2: MGHRA, YSYEKL. CDR3 protein: CASSQDSAVRTYEQYF. CDR3 DNA sequence: TGCGCCAGCAGCCAAGATTCAGCGGTAAGGACCTACGAGCAGTACTTC.

This clone was seen a handful of times. The chain combines TRBV4-2 with TRBJ2-7; 12 bases map to TRBD2. V trimming: 5 bases; J trimming: 6 bases; junction bases outside the gene matches: 5. The CDR3 sequence is 14 residues long. The germline CDR1 and CDR2 sequences are LGHNA and YNFKEQ. This chain's CDR3 is CASSLGLAGSEQYF. CDR3 bases: TGTGCCAGCAGCTTGGGACTAGCGGGCTCCGAGCAGTACTTC.

CDR3 residues: CSVGTGDNSPLHF. CDR3 bases: TGCAGCGTTGGAACAGGGGATAATTCACCCCTCCACTTT. J is TRBJ1-6 and V is TRBV29-1; 7 nucleotides align to TRBD1. CDR1 is SQVTM and CDR2 is ANQGSEA in the germline V gene. The J segment lost 5 bases and the V segment lost 4 bases, leaving 2 bases of the junction unmatched. The CDR3 is made up of 13 amino acids.

This clone has only a few counts. The chain is built from TRBV30 and TRBJ2-5, with D possibly being TRBD2 (6 bases). Germline lookup yields CDR1 GTSNPN and CDR2 SVGIG (reference sequence). The CDR3 has 14 residues. The V and J ends lost 1 base and 4 bases respectively, with 13 bases between them. CDR3 coding DNA: TGTGCCTGGAGTGGACGGCTGGGAGGAGAGACCCAGTACTTC. Protein product: CAWSGRLGGETQYF.

This chain links TRBV5-6 with TRBJ1-2; no clear D gene. The germline V and J ends were trimmed by 0 bases and 2 bases, with 5 bases remaining between them. The CDR3 is 13 residues long. CDR1 and CDR2 from the germline V gene are SGHDT and YYEEEE. The CDR3 loop reads CASSLDSNYGYTF. The CDR3 region has the DNA TGTGCCAGCAGCTTGGACAGCAACTATGGCTACACCTTC.

The V call is TRBV7-9, the J call TRBJ1-1; D may be TRBD1 (6 bases). The CDR3 length is 13 residues. Between the trimmed V and J ends, which lost 3 bases and 7 bases, there was a span of 12 bases. Germline CDR1 and CDR2: SEHNR and FQNEAQ (reference sequence). In DNA, the CDR3 is TGTGCCAGCAGCTTTGTCAGGGGATATGAAGCTTTCTTT. This codes for CASSFVRGYEAFF.

This sequence joins TRBV7-3 and TRBJ1-3, with a tentative D call TRBD1 (5 bases). From germline, CDR1 is SGHTA and CDR2 FQGTGA. Trimming removed 5 bases from V and 4 bases from J, with 15 bases in between. This CDR3 has 15 amino acids. CDR3 amino acids: CASSPGTGFGNTIYF. CDR3 sequence (DNA): TGTGCCAGCAGCCCAGGAACAGGTTTCGGAAACACCATATATTTT.

This rearrangement joins TRBV30 to TRBJ1-1; tentatively, D is TRBD1 (5 bases). CDR1 and CDR2 from the germline V gene are GTSNPN and SVGIG (reference sequence). The CDR3 runs 15 residues. V lost 0 bases to trimming and J lost 4 bases, with 15 bases between them. For the CDR3, the DNA is TGTGCCTGGAGTGTATCTGTCCAGGGAGGCACTGAAGCTTTCTTT. Protein: CAWSVSVQGGTEAFF. Combining the CDR3 with reference TRBV30 and TRBJ1-1 gives the whole variable domain SQTIHQWPATLVQPVGSPLSLECTVEGTSNPNLYWYRQAAGRGLQLLFYSVGIGQISSEVPQNLSASRPQDRQFILSSKKLLLSDSGFYLCAWSVSVQGGTEAFFGQGTRLTVV.

CDR3 protein: CASSPAGGEQFF. The DNA of the CDR3 is TGTGCCAGCAGTCCAGCGGGAGGTGAGCAGTTCTTC. The V call is TRBV28, the J call TRBJ2-1; 9 positions agree with TRBD2. Looked up from germline, CDR1 is MDHEN and CDR2 is SYDVKM. Trimming took 5 bases from V and 9 from J; bases not matched to a gene: 2. The CDR3 extends over 12 amino acids.

Only one count was recorded for this clone. The V and J genes are TRBV28 and TRBJ1-1, with 9 bases fitting TRBD1. The CDR3 has 16 amino acids. The trim removed 4 bases at V and 5 bases at J, leaving 11 bases unmatched. Germline lookup yields CDR1 MDHEN and CDR2 SYDVKM. CDR3 loop: CASSSPPGQGGTEAFF. Here the CDR3 DNA reads TGTGCCAGCAGTTCACCTCCGGGACAGGGTGGGACTGAAGCTTTCTTT.

This clone has only a few counts. V gene TRBV6-5 combines with J gene TRBJ2-2; D gene unclear. Germline V gene sequence: CDR1 MNHEY, CDR2 SVGAGI. V lost 11 bases, J lost 3 bases, and 13 bases lay in between. The CDR3 runs to 13 residues. The CDR3 DNA sequence: TGTGCCTACCTTCGCGGTTACACCGGGGAGCTGTTTTTT. Its translation is CAYLRGYTGELFF.

Comments on this clone: The junction and the germline gene differ at one end; a read error may be behind it. J is TRBJ1-4 and V is TRBV15, with 7 bases that match TRBD1. CDR1 and CDR2 from the germline V gene are LNHNV and YYDKDF (reference sequence). The CDR3 covers 14 residues. CDR3 sequence (DNA): TGTGCCACCAGCCGGCGACAGGGTAATGAAGAACTGTTTTTT. Translation gives CATSRRQGNEELFF. Filled out from reference TRBV15 and TRBJ1-4, the complete variable domain reads DAMVIQNPRYQVTQFGKPVTLSCSQTLNHNVMYWYQQKSSQAPKLLFHYYDKDFNNEADTPDNFQSRRPNTSFCFLDIRSPGLGDTAMYLCATSRRQGNEELFFGSGTQLSVL.

V is TRBV30 and J is TRBJ2-5; 7 nucleotides line up with TRBD2. The CDR3 contains 16 residues. Germline V lookup: CDR1 GTSNPN, CDR2 SVGIG (reference sequence). The V segment lost 0 bases and the J segment 3 bases; nucleotides outside the gene matches: 10. CDR3 sequence (DNA): TGTGCCTGGAGTGTATTGTCTAGCGGAAACAAAGAGACCCAGTACTTC. Residues: CAWSVLSSGNKETQYF.

This clone turned up a few times. The V call is TRBV5-1, the J call TRBJ2-6, with 7 bases lining up with TRBD2. CDR1 SGHRS and CDR2 YFSETQ come from the germline V gene. The CDR3 is made up of 18 amino acids. The V and J ends lost 0 bases and 0 bases, in that order; junction bases with no gene match: 6. The CDR3 here is CASSLAAGRPSGANVLTF. The CDR3 DNA reads TGCGCCAGCAGCTTGGCCGCCGGGAGGCCCTCTGGGGCCAACGTCCTGACTTTC.

J is TRBJ2-1 and V is TRBV19; 14 bases map to TRBD2. The CDR3 extends over 19 amino acids. Germline trimming cut 6 bases from V and 1 base from J; bases unmatched to any gene: 11. CDR1 and CDR2 (germline): LNHDA, SQIVND (reference sequence). The DNA for the CDR3 is TGTGCCAGTAGCCGGACCGGGACTAGCGGGAGTAAGTCCTACAATGAGCAGTTCTTC. Encoded protein: CASSRTGTSGSKSYNEQFF.

This sequence joins TRBV6-5 and TRBJ1-4; 7 positions match TRBD1. This CDR3 is 15 amino acids long. V shed 6 bases and J 0 bases; nucleotides not matched to a gene: 4. Looked up from germline, CDR1 is MNHEY and CDR2 is SVGAGI. This chain's CDR3 is CASRLTGATNEKLFF. CDR3 bases: TGTGCCAGCAGACTAACAGGGGCAACTAATGAAAAACTGTTTTTT.

The genes are TRBV6-5 and TRBJ1-6; 7 bases align to TRBD1. The germline gives CDR1 MNHEY, CDR2 SVGAGI. There are 14 residues in the CDR3. Trimming removed 6 bases from V and 10 bases from J; junction bases left unmatched: 9. The chain's CDR3 is CASRPGQIESPLHF. Here the CDR3 DNA reads TGTGCCAGCAGGCCGGGACAGATCGAATCACCCCTCCACTTT.

V is TRBV28 and J is TRBJ1-6, with unresolved D. Germline V CDR1 and CDR2: MDHEN, SYDVKM. This CDR3 has 13 residues. The V and J ends lost 7 bases and 7 bases respectively, with 11 bases between them. The CDR3 region is CASTHSQNSPLHF. CDR3 coding DNA: TGTGCCAGCACCCACTCGCAAAATTCACCCCTCCACTTT.

The rearrangement uses TRBV5-1 and TRBJ2-3; 7 bases are a match to TRBD2. In germline, CDR1 is SGHRS, CDR2 YFSETQ. The CDR3 covers 14 residues. J was trimmed by 1 base and V by 5 bases; bases with no gene match: 4. CDR3 sequence (DNA): TGCGCCAGCAGGGATACTAGCGGCACAGATACGCAGTATTTT. Translating it yields CASRDTSGTDTQYF.